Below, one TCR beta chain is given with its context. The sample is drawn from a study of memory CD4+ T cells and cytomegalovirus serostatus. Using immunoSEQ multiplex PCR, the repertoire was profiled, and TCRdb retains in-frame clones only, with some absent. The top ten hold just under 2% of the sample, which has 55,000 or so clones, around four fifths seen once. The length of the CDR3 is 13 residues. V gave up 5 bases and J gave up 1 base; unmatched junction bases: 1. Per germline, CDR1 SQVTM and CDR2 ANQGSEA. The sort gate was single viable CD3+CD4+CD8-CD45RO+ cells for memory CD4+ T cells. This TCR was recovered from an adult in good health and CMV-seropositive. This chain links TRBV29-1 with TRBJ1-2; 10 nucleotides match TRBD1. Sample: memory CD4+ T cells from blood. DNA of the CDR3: TGCAGCGTTTGGACAGGGGGTAACTATGGCTACACCTTC. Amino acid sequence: CSVWTGGNYGYTF. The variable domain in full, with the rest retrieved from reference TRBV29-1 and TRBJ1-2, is SAVISQKPSRDICQRGTSLTIQCQVDSQVTMMFWYRQQPGQSLTLIATANQGSEATYESGFVIDKFPISRPNLTFSTLTVSNMSPEDSSIYLCSVWTGGNYGYTFGSGTRLTVV.